Each of the 20 T cell receptor beta chains below was sequenced from the same sample in a study of CD8 T cells in ankylosing spondylitis. TCRdb re-derived calls from the 5' RACE reads in MiXCR, one entry per CDR3 protein. The sample holds 200,000 to 250,000 distinct CDR3 sequences, roughly 26% seen once. The sequencing sample was made of blood, either unsorted or a sorted T cell fraction (not recorded which). Receptors originate from a male donor with ankylosing spondylitis or in good health (not recorded which).

There are many counts of this clonotype. The chain recombines TRBV6-1 with TRBJ2-7; 11 bases are shared with TRBD2. This CDR3 spans 15 amino acids. Trimming took 8 bases from V and 7 from J; bases not matched to a gene: 13. The germline gives CDR1 MNHNS, CDR2 SASEGT. The CDR3 region is CASRGPGLAGWEQYF. The CDR3 nucleotides are TGTGCCAGCCGAGGGCCAGGACTAGCGGGTTGGGAGCAGTACTTC.

Points on this clonotype: A much larger clone lies a single base off, so this may be a read error. As DNA, the CDR3 is TGCGCCAGCAGCCAAGGGTCGGGCGGGCGCACAGAAACGCAGTATTTT. This sequence encodes CASSQGSGGRTETQYF. The chain combines TRBV4-3 with TRBJ2-3; D possibly corresponds to TRBD2 (5 bases). Germline values: CDR1 LGHNA, CDR2 YSLEER. The length of the CDR3 is 16 residues.

V usage is TRBV11-1 and J usage is TRBJ2-7; 11 bases match TRBD2. The germline V gene has CDR1 SGHAT and CDR2 FQDESV (reference sequence). The CDR3 extends over 18 amino acids. V shed 9 bases and J 2 bases; nucleotides not matched to a gene: 18. DNA of the CDR3: TGTGCCAGTCCCCCCGGACGGACGGGACTAGCGGAACCCTACGAGCAGTACTTC. As protein: CASPPGRTGLAEPYEQYF.

The table lists this clonotype with many counts. The chain joins TRBV9 to TRBJ2-5; 9 bases align to TRBD2. V dropped 2 bases and J dropped 1; count of bases not matched to a gene: 3. The germline CDR1 and CDR2 sequences are SGDLS and YYNGEE. The CDR3 length is 15 residues. CDR3 protein: CASSVGGRAQETQYF. CDR3 coding DNA: TGTGCCAGCAGCGTTGGCGGGAGGGCCCAAGAGACCCAGTACTTC. Supplemented by reference TRBV9 and TRBJ2-5, the full variable domain reads DSGVTQTPKHLITATGQRVTLRCSPRSGDLSVYWYQQSLDQGLQFLIQYYNGEERAKGNILERFSAQQFPDLHSELNLSSLELGDSALYFCASSVGGRAQETQYFGPGTRLLVL.

The chain combines TRBV20-1 with TRBJ2-3; D might be TRBD1 (5 bases). Germline CDR1 is DFQATT and CDR2 is SNEGSKA (reference sequence). V lost 1 base and J 4 bases, leaving 15 bases between the germline ends. There are 15 residues in the CDR3. The CDR3 sequence: CSARGVVLGPDTQYF. CDR3 bases: TGCAGTGCTAGAGGGGTAGTGTTGGGGCCAGATACGCAGTATTTT.

The gene calls are TRBV5-6 and TRBJ2-1, with D possibly called TRBD1 or TRBD2 (5 bases each). CDR3 length: 17 amino acids. CDR1 and CDR2 from the germline V gene are SGHDT and YYEEEE. The V and J ends lost 0 bases and 2 bases respectively, with 15 bases between them. CDR3 residues: CASSLVGRPAAYNEQFF. In DNA, the CDR3 is TGTGCCAGCAGCTTGGTGGGACGGCCAGCGGCCTACAATGAGCAGTTCTTC.

V gene TRBV10-3 combines with J gene TRBJ1-3, with unresolved D. V lost 8 bases to trimming and J lost 1 base, with 9 bases between them. The CDR3 contains 13 residues. Germline V lookup: CDR1 ENHRY, CDR2 SYGVKD. The CDR3 region is CAIPGPSGNTIYF. CDR3 DNA: TGTGCCATCCCTGGACCTTCTGGAAACACCATATATTTT.

This clonotype was recorded a few times. The J gene is TRBJ2-1, the V gene TRBV29-1; 7 bases are shared with TRBD2. Trimming removed 0 bases from V and 7 bases from J; junction bases left unmatched: 9. This CDR3 is 15 amino acids long. The germline gives CDR1 SQVTM, CDR2 ANQGSEA. This CDR3 reads CSVEDHRGRINEQFF. CDR3 coding DNA: TGCAGCGTTGAAGATCATCGCGGGAGAATAAATGAGCAGTTCTTC.

This clonotype was picked up many times. CDR3 bases: TGCAGCGTTGAAGAGGGAGAGCAGTACTTC. It is translated as CSVEEGEQYF. The chain combines TRBV29-1 with TRBJ2-7; D is ambiguous. With 0 bases removed from V and 7 bases from J, the gap between germline ends came to 4 bases. Germline CDR1 and CDR2: SQVTM and ANQGSEA. The CDR3 is 10 amino acids.

At least ten counts were recorded for this clonotype. The chain uses TRBV12-3 or TRBV12-4 and TRBJ2-1, with no clear D. This CDR3 region has 15 residues. Trimming took 0 bases from V and 3 from J, leaving 9 bases between them. The CDR3 bases are TGTGCCAGCAGTTTAGCGCGCATGAACTACAATGAGCAGTTCTTC. Amino acids: CASSLARMNYNEQFF.

The chain uses TRBV6-5 and TRBJ2-1; D gene ambiguous. Trimming removed 4 bases at V and 0 bases at J, with 13 bases between. Germline V gives CDR1 MNHEY, CDR2 SVGAGI. The CDR3 is made up of 16 amino acids. CDR3 nucleotides: TGTGCCAGCAGTTCAGGTTCGCTGGGCTCCTACAATGAGCAGTTCTTC. This encodes CASSSGSLGSYNEQFF.

The J gene is TRBJ2-5, the V gene TRBV5-4, with 7 bases aligning to TRBD1. In germline, CDR1 is SGHNT, CDR2 YYREEE (reference sequence). V dropped 3 bases and J dropped 2; count of bases not matched to a gene: 7. The CDR3 covers 15 residues. The CDR3 DNA is TGTGCCAGCAGCTCCTCTCGGGACAGACAAGAGACCCAGTACTTC. Protein: CASSSSRDRQETQYF.

This clonotype showed up just once. The chain links TRBV10-3 to TRBJ1-1, with 8 bases that match TRBD1. Germline values: CDR1 ENHRY, CDR2 SYGVKD. V shed 10 bases and J 0 bases; nucleotides not matched to a gene: 10. CDR3 length: 15 residues. This CDR3 is CASIQGVRMNTEAFF. CDR3 DNA sequence: TGTGCCAGCATACAGGGGGTCCGGATGAACACTGAAGCTTTCTTT.

This clonotype was seen only once. The rearrangement uses TRBV4-3 and TRBJ2-3; either TRBD1 or TRBD2 may fit D (6 bases each). CDR3 length: 17 residues. Trimming removed 2 bases at V and 0 bases at J, with 15 bases between. Germline CDR1 and CDR2: LGHNA and YSLEER. This CDR3 is CASSQLGGATSTDTQYF. CDR3 DNA sequence: TGCGCCAGCAGCCAATTGGGGGGCGCGACTAGCACAGATACGCAGTATTTT.

This clonotype was detected many times. CDR3 protein: CSVPRSRGDGYTF. The CDR3 nucleotides read TGCAGCGTCCCCAGGAGCAGGGGTGATGGCTACACCTTC. The rearrangement links TRBV29-1 to TRBJ1-2; possible D gene TRBD1, 6 bases. There are 13 residues in the CDR3. V dropped 6 bases and J dropped 6 bases, with 17 bases sitting between them. The V gene's germline CDR1 is SQVTM and CDR2 ANQGSEA.

At least ten counts were recorded for this clonotype. V usage is TRBV6-1 and J usage is TRBJ2-1; either TRBD1 or TRBD2 may supply D (5 bases each). Germline CDR1 reads MNHNS; CDR2 reads SASEGT. The CDR3 is made up of 18 amino acids. Trimming took 5 bases from V and 2 from J, leaving 22 bases between them. In DNA form, the CDR3 reads TGTGCCAGCAGTCAACCCCCAGGGAGAGGTGGCCCCTACAATGAGCAGTTCTTC. Translating it yields CASSQPPGRGGPYNEQFF.

V gene TRBV12-3 or TRBV12-4 combines with J gene TRBJ1-1, with 8 positions matching TRBD1. This CDR3 has 14 amino acids. The junction had 5 bases not matched to a gene; V was cut back by 7 bases and J by 1 base. The CDR3 bases are TGTGCCAGCATCTTGACAGGGGCGAACACTGAAGCTTTCTTT. This sequence encodes CASILTGANTEAFF.

This clonotype was seen many times. The chain combines TRBV28 with TRBJ2-1; perhaps TRBD1 as D (5 bases). Germline V gene lookup returns CDR1 MDHEN and CDR2 SYDVKM. The CDR3 contains 16 residues. Trimming pared 6 bases from V and 2 bases from J, leaving 17 bases between. CDR3 sequence (DNA): TGTGCCAGCAGCTTCCAGGGCCTGTCGGCCTACAATGAGCAGTTCTTC. This gives the protein CASSFQGLSAYNEQFF.

This chain joins TRBV15 and TRBJ2-7, with 12 bases aligning to TRBD2. V shed 1 base, J shed 4 bases, and the junction held 5 bases outside the gene matches. CDR3 length equals 16 residues. CDR1 is LNHNV, CDR2 YYDKDF, per germline (reference sequence). DNA of the CDR3: TGTGCCACCAGCAGAGGACTAGCGGGAGTCATGTACGAGCAGTACTTC. It codes for CATSRGLAGVMYEQYF.

This clonotype has ten or more counts. V and J are TRBV27 and TRBJ2-3, with D hard to call. Per the germline V gene, CDR1 is MNHEY and CDR2 is SMNVEV (reference sequence). CDR3 size: 11 residues. Trimming removed 4 bases from V and 7 bases from J, with 6 bases in between. CDR3 nucleotide sequence: TGTGCCAGCAGTTCCGGCCATACGCAGTATTTT. Encoded protein: CASSSGHTQYF.